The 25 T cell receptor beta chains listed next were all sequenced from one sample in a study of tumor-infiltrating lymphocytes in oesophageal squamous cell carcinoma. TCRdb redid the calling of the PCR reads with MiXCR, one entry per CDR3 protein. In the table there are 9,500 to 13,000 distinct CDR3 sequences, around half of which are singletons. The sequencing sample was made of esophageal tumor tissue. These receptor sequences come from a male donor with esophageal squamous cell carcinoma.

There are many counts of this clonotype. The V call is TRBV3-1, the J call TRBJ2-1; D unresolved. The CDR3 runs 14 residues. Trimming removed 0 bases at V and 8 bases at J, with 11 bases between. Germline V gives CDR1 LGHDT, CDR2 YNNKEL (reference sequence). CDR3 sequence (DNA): TGTGCCAGCAGCCAAGAAGCCTCCTCCTATGAGCAGTTCTTC. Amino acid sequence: CASSQEASSYEQFF.

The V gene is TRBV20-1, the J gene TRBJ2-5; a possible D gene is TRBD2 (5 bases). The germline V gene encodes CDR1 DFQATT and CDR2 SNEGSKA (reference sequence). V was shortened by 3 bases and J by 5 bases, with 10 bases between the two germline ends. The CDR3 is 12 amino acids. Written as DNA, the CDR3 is TGCAGTGCTAGTTGGGAGTCGGAGACCCAGTACTTC. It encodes CSASWESETQYF.

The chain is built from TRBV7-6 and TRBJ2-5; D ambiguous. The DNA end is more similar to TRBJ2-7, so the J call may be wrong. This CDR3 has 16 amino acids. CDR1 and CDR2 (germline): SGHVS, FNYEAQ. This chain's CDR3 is CASSRPQAGRSYEQYF. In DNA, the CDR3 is TGTGCCAGCAGCCGCCCCCAGGCAGGTCGCTCCTACGAGCAGTACTTC.

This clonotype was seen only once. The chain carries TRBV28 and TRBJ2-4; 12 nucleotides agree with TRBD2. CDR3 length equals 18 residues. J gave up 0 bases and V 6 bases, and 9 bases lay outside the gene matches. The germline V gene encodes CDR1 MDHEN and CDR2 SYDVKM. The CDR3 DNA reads TGTGCCAGCAGCGTCGGGACTAGCGGGTTTCTAGCCAAAAACATTCAGTACTTC. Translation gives CASSVGTSGFLAKNIQYF. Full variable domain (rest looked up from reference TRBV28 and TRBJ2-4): DVKVTQSSRYLVKRTGEKVFLECVQDMDHENMFWYRQDPGLGLRLIYFSYDVKMKEKGDIPEGYSVSREKKERFSLILESASTNQTSMYLCASSVGTSGFLAKNIQYFGAGTRLSVL.

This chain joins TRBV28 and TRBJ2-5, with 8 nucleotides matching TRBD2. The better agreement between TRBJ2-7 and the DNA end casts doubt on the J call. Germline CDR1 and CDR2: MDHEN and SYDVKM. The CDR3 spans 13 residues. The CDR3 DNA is TGTGCCAGCATTTCCGGGGGGGCATACGAGCAGTACTTC. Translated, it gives CASISGGAYEQYF.

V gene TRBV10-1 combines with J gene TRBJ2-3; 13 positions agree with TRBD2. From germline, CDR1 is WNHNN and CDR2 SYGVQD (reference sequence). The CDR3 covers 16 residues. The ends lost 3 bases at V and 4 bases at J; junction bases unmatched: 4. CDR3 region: CASSDSTSGRPDTQYF. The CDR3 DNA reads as TGCGCCAGCAGTGATTCGACTAGCGGGAGGCCAGATACGCAGTATTTT.

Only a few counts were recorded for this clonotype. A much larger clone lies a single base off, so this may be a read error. DNA of the CDR3: TGTGCCAGCAGTTTTCAGACTAGCGGGCTCTACAATGAGCAGTACTTC. Translated, it gives CASSFQTSGLYNEQYF. V usage is TRBV27 and J usage is TRBJ2-5; 10 bases map to TRBD2. The length of the CDR3 is 16 residues. The germline V gene encodes CDR1 MNHEY and CDR2 SMNVEV (reference sequence). The J segment lost 11 bases and the V segment lost 3 bases, leaving 15 bases of the junction unmatched.

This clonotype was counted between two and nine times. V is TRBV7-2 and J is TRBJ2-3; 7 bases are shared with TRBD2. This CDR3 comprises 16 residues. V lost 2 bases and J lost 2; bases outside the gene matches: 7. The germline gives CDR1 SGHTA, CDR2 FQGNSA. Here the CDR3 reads CASSLLAGDLTDTQYF. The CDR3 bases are TGTGCCAGCAGCTTATTGGCGGGGGATCTCACAGATACGCAGTATTTT.

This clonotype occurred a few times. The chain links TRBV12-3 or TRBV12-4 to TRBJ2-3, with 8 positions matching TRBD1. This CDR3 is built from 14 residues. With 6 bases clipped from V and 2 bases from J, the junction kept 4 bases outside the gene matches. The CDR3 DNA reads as TGTGCCAGCAGAAGACAGGGGCTCACAGATACGCAGTATTTT. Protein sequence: CASRRQGLTDTQYF.

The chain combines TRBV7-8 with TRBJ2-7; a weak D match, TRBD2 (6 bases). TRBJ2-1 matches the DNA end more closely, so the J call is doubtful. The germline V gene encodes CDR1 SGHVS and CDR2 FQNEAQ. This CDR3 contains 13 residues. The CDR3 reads CASSLVRGNEQFF. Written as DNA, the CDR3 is TGTGCCAGCAGCTTAGTTCGGGGGAATGAGCAGTTCTTC.

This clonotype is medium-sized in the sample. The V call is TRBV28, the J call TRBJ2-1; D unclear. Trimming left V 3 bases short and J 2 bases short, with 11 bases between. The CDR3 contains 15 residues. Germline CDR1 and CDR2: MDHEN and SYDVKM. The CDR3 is CASSFDSNAYNEQFF. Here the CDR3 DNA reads TGTGCCAGCAGTTTCGACTCTAACGCCTACAATGAGCAGTTCTTC.

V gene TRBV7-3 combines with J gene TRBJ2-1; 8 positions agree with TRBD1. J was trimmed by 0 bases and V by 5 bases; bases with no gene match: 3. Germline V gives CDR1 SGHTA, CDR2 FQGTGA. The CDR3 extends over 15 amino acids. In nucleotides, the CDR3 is TGTGCCAGCAGCGAAACAGGGGGCTCCTACAATGAGCAGTTCTTC. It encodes CASSETGGSYNEQFF.

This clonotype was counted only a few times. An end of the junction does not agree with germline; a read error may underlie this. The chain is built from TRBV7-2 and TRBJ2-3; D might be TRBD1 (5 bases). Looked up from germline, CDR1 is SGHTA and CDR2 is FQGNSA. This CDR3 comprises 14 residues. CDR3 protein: CASGLGQGTDTQYF. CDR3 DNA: TGTGCCAGCGGCTTAGGTCAGGGTACAGATACGCAGTATTTT.

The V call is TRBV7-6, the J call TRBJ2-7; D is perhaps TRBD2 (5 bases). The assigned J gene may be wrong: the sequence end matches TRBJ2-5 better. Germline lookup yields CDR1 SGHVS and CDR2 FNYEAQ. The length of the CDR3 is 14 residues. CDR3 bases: TGTGCCAGCAGCTTAGCGCCGGCGGGAGAGACCCAGTACTTC. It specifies CASSLAPAGETQYF.

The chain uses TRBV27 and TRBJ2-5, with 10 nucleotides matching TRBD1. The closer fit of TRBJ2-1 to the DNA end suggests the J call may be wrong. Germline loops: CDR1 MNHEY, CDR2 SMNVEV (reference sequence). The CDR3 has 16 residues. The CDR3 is CASSLGDRQGAVEQFF. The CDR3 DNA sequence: TGTGCCAGCAGTTTAGGTGATAGACAGGGGGCGGTTGAGCAGTTCTTC.

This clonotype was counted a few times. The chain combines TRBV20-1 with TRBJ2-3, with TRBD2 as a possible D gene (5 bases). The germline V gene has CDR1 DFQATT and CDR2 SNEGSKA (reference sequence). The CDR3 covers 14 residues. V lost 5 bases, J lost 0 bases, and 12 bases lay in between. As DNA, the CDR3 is TGCAGTGCTCAAAGCGGAACTAGCACAGATACGCAGTATTTT. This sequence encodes CSAQSGTSTDTQYF.

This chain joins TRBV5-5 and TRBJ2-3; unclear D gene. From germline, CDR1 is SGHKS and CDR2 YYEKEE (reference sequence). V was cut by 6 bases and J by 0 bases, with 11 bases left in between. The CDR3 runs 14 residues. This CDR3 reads CASTVTTSTDTQYF. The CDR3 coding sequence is TGTGCCAGCACCGTTACTACTAGCACAGATACGCAGTATTTT.

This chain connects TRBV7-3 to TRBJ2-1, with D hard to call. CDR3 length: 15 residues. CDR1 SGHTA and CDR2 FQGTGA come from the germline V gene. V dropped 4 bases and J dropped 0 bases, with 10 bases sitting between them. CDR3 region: CASSSAKSSYNEQFF. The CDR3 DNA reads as TGTGCCAGCAGCTCCGCAAAAAGCTCCTACAATGAGCAGTTCTTC.

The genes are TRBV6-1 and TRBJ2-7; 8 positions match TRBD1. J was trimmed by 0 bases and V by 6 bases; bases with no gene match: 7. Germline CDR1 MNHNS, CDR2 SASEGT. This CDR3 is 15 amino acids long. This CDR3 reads CASSPTGAPSYEQYF. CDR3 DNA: TGTGCCAGCAGCCCGACAGGGGCCCCCTCCTACGAGCAGTACTTC.

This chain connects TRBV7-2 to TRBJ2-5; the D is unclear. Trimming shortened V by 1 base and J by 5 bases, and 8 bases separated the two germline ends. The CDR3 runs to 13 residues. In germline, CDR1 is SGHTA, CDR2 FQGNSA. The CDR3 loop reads CASSLGVRETQYF. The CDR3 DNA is TGTGCCAGCAGCTTAGGGGTCCGGGAGACCCAGTACTTC.

The CDR3 sequence: CASSLGAGGNQETQYF. The CDR3 DNA reads as TGTGCCAGCAGCTTAGGAGCGGGGGGGAATCAAGAGACCCAGTACTTC. The chain joins TRBV7-9 to TRBJ2-3; 10 positions match TRBD2. The closer fit of TRBJ2-5 to the DNA end suggests the J call may be wrong. Per the germline V gene, CDR1 is SEHNR and CDR2 is FQNEAQ (reference sequence). The CDR3 extends over 16 amino acids.

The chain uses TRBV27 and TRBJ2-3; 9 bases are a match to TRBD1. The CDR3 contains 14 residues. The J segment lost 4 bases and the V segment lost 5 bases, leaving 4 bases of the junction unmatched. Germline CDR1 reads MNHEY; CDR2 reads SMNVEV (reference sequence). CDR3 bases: TGTGCCAGCAGTAGGACAGGGGAGTCAGATACGCAGTATTTT. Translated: CASSRTGESDTQYF.

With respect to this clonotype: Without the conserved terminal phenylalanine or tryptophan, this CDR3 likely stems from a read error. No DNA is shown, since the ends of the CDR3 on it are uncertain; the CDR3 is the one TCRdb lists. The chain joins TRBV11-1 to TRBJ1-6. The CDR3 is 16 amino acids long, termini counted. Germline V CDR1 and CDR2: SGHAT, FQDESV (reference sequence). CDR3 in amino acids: CASSFSGLRNEQFFGP.

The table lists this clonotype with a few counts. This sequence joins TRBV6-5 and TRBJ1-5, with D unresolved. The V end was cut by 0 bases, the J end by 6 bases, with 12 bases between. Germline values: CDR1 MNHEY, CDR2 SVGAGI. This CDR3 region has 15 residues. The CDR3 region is CASSYSLGSSQPQHF. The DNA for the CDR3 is TGTGCCAGCAGTTACTCTTTGGGATCGAGTCAGCCCCAGCATTTT.

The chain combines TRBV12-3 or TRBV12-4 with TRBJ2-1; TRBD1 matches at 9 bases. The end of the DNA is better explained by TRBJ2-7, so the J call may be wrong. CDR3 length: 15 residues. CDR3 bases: TGTGCCAGCAGGCAAACGTCCGGGACAGGGTTCGAGCAGTACTTC. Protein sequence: CASRQTSGTGFEQYF.